This is a list of T cell receptor beta chains from one sample in a study of blood T cells in healthy people across ages. TCRdb re-called the 5' RACE reads with MiXCR, one entry per CDR3 protein. The sample shows about 970,000 distinct CDR3 sequences, around 54% of them seen only once. Sequencing was done on a sample of blood. The receptors derive from a woman between 55 and 75 years old in good health. CDR3s include the opening cysteine and the closing phenylalanine or tryptophan. A D gene is named only where the DNA matches it firmly. Only some rows state a clone size, as once, few, many or a class for expanded clones.

D gene,V gene,J gene,clone size,CDR3 DNA,CDR3 protein
TRBD1,TRBV3-1,TRBJ1-4,.,TGTGCCAGCAGCCAAGATAAGAAGGACAGGGGTGGAAAACTGTTTTTT,CASSQDKKDRGGKLFF
TRBD1,TRBV6-5,TRBJ2-7,.,TGTGCCAGCACCGCAACCCAGGGACAGGGGGCTTACGAGCAGTACTTC,CASTATQGQGAYEQYF
.,TRBV7-2,TRBJ2-1,.,TGTGCCAACAGCTTAGTTCGGGGAATGGGCAATGAGCAGTTCTTC,CANSLVRGMGNEQFF
.,TRBV10-3,TRBJ1-5,.,TGTGCCATCAGTCAGGGACCCGAAGGACAGCCCCAGCATTTT,CAISQGPEGQPQHF
.,TRBV25-1,TRBJ2-2,.,TGTGCCAGCAGTGAATGGGGGCAGGGTAGCGCCGGGGAGCTGTTTTTT,CASSEWGQGSAGELFF
.,TRBV20-1,TRBJ2-3,.,TGCAGTGCTAGGGTCCGTCGGGGCACAGATACGCAGTATTTT,CSARVRRGTDTQYF
.,TRBV7-3,TRBJ2-5,.,TGTGCCAGCAGCTTAAATGGGCCGGGCCGTCAAGAGACCCAGTACTTC,CASSLNGPGRQETQYF
.,TRBV30,TRBJ2-3,few,TGTGCCTGGACCGAGGGAGGAGATACGCAGTATTTT,CAWTEGGDTQYF
TRBD1,TRBV20-1,TRBJ2-7,once,TGCAGTGCTATCCGGGACAGCCTTCTGGGGCAGTACTTC,CSAIRDSLLGQYF
.,TRBV4-2,TRBJ2-7,few,TGTGCCAGCAGCCAAATTACCGTTCGAGGGTCGAGCTCCTACGAGCAGTACTTC,CASSQITVRGSSSYEQYF
.,TRBV20-1,TRBJ2-1,many,TGCAGTGCTAGCAACATAGCGATCTCCTACAATGAGCAGTTCTTC,CSASNIAISYNEQFF
.,TRBV7-8,TRBJ2-7,.,TGTGCCAGCAGCTTAGTTGCCCTTGGGTACGAGCAGTACTTC,CASSLVALGYEQYF
.,TRBV2,TRBJ1-1,.,TGTGCCAGCATTCCAAAAGGCGGGGACACTGAAGCTTTCTTT,CASIPKGGDTEAFF
.,TRBV20-1,TRBJ2-7,once,TGCAGTGCTCTTCAAAGGCTAGCGAGCTACGAGCAGTACTTC,CSALQRLASYEQYF
TRBD2,TRBV27,TRBJ2-1,.,TGTGCCAGCAGTTTTCGAGTAGCGGGGAAAGACTCCTACAATGAGCAGTTCTTC,CASSFRVAGKDSYNEQFF
.,TRBV29-1,TRBJ1-4,few,TGCAGCGTAATTGACGGGGATGAAAAACTGTTTTTT,CSVIDGDEKLFF
TRBD1,TRBV4-2,TRBJ1-2,.,TGTGCCAGCAGCCGAGACGGGACAGTGTCTATGGAGGGCTACACCTTC,CASSRDGTVSMEGYTF
.,TRBV4-1,TRBJ2-7,few,TGCGCCAGCAGCTACCGTGGCGGGACCAGCTCCTACGAGCAGTACTTC,CASSYRGGTSSYEQYF
.,TRBV7-2,TRBJ2-3,once,TGTGCCAGCAGCTTAAGCAGGGTTGGAGATACGCAGTATTTT,CASSLSRVGDTQYF
TRBD1,TRBV6-5,TRBJ1-1,.,TGTGCCAGCACCTTACAGGGGGGAAACACTGAAGCTTTCTTT,CASTLQGGNTEAFF
.,TRBV6-1,TRBJ1-5,.,TGTGCCAGCACCGCGGACAGAAATCAGCCCCAGCATTTT,CASTADRNQPQHF
.,TRBV12-3/TRBV12-4,TRBJ2-3,.,TGTGCCAGCAGCCACGATCGTACGCAGTATTTT,CASSHDRTQYF
.,TRBV6-5,TRBJ2-4,.,TGTGCCAGCAGTTCCCAGACCAGAGCTGGCCCAATAGGGGAGCAGTACTTC,CASSSQTRAGPIGEQYF
TRBD1,TRBV27,TRBJ2-7,.,TGTGCCAGCAGTTTATACGGGACAGGAGACGTCCCCTACGAGCAGTACTTC,CASSLYGTGDVPYEQYF
TRBD1,TRBV4-1,TRBJ2-7,once,TGCGCCAGCAGCCAATTCCCCGGGACAGGGGACGAGCAGTACTTC,CASSQFPGTGDEQYF
.,TRBV21-1,TRBJ2-3,.,TGTGCCAGCAGCAAGGTGGGGGCGGGACCCCTTGGAGGTACGCAGTATTTT,CASSKVGAGPLGGTQYF
TRBD2,TRBV6-2/TRBV6-3,TRBJ2-7,.,TGTGCCAGCATTACCAGCGGGAGTGACGAGCAGTACTTC,CASITSGSDEQYF
.,TRBV5-5,TRBJ2-7,.,TGTGCCAGCAGCTCCCCGACTAGCGAGCAGTACTTC,CASSSPTSEQYF
TRBD2,TRBV28,TRBJ2-4,.,TGTGCCAGCAGTGGGGGACTAGCGGGAGGTAAAAACATTCAGTACTTC,CASSGGLAGGKNIQYF
TRBD2,TRBV6-5,TRBJ2-3,few,TGTGCCAGCAGTTACGCCCCCACTAGCGGGAGGACAGATACGCAGTATTTT,CASSYAPTSGRTDTQYF
TRBD2,TRBV4-1,TRBJ2-1,.,TGCGCCAGCAGCCCCCGTGGGGGGGGACGGGGGAACGACAATGAGCAGTTCTTC,CASSPRGGGRGNDNEQFF
TRBD2,TRBV24-1,TRBJ2-1,.,TGTGCCACCAGGGATTCCCAAAGCGGGAGGGCCTTAAATGAGCAGTTCTTC,CATRDSQSGRALNEQFF
TRBD1,TRBV20-1,TRBJ1-2,.,TGCAGTGCTAGAGACCCCCGGACAGGGTATGGCTACACCTTC,CSARDPRTGYGYTF